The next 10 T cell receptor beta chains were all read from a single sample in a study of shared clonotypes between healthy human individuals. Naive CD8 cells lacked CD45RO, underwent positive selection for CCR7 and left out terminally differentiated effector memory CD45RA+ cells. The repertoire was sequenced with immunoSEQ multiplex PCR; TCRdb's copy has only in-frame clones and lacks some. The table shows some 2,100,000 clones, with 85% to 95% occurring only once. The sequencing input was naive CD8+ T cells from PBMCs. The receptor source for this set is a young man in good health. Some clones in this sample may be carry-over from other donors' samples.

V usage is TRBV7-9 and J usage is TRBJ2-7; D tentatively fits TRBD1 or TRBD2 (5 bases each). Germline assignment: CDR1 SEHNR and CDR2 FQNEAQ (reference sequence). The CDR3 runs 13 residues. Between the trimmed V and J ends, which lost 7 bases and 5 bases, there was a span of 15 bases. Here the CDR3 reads CASTDSPGNEQYF. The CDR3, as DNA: TGTGCCAGCACCGACAGCCCCGGGAACGAGCAGTACTTC.

CDR3 in amino acids: CASRGRDRGFNEQFF. The DNA for the CDR3 is TGTGCCAGCAGGGGGAGGGACAGGGGGTTTAATGAGCAGTTCTTC. The chain joins TRBV5-4 to TRBJ2-1, with TRBD1 matching over 11 bases. J lost 7 bases, V lost 5 bases, and 8 bases had no gene match. CDR1 and CDR2 from the germline V gene are SGHNT and YYREEE (reference sequence). The CDR3 is made up of 15 amino acids. The entire variable domain, with the rest obtained from reference TRBV5-4 and TRBJ2-1, is as follows: ETGVTQSPTHLIKTRGQQVTLRCSSQSGHNTVSWYQQALGQGPQFIFQYYREEENGRGNFPPRFSGLQFPNYSSELNVNALELDDSALYLCASRGRDRGFNEQFFGPGTRLTVL.

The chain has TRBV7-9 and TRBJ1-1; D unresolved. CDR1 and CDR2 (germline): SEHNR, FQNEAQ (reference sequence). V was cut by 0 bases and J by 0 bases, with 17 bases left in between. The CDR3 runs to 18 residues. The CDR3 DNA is TGTGCCAGCAGCTTAGCCCAGCTTGGACGCCTTATGAACACTGAAGCTTTCTTT. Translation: CASSLAQLGRLMNTEAFF.

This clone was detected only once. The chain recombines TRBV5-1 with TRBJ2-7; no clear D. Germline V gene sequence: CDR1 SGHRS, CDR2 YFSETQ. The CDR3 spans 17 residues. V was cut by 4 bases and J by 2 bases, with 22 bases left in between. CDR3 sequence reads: CASSPTGKVEFTYEQYF. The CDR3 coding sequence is TGCGCCAGCAGCCCAACTGGAAAGGTGGAATTTACCTACGAGCAGTACTTC.

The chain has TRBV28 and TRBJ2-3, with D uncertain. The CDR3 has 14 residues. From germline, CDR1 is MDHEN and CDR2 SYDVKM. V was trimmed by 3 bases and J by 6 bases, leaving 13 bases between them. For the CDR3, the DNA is TGTGCCAGCAGTTTTGTCGTAAGGTCGGATACGCAGTATTTT. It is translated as CASSFVVRSDTQYF.

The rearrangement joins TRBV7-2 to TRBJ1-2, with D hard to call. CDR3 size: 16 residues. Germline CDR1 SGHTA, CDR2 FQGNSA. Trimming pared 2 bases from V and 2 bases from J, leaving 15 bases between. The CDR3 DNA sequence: TGTGCCAGCAGCTTATACGTAGGGCTCCCGAACTATGGCTACACCTTC. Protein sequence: CASSLYVGLPNYGYTF.

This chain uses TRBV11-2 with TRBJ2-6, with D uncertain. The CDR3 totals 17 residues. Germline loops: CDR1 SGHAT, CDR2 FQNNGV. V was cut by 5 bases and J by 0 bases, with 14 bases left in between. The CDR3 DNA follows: TGTGCCAGCAGCAGGACCGGCTATAACTCTGGGGCCAACGTCCTGACTTTC. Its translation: CASSRTGYNSGANVLTF.

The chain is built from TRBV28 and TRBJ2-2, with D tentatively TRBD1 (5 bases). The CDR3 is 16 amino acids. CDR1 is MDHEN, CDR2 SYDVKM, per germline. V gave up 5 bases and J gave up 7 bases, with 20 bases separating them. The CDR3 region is CASSHPHRLGIGELFF. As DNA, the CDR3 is TGTGCCAGCAGTCACCCCCACAGGCTAGGAATCGGGGAGCTGTTTTTT.

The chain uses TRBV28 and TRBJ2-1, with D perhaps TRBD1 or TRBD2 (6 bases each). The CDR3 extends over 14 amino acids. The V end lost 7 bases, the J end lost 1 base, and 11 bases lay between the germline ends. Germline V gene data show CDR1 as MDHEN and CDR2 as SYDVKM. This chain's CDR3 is CASKGGWSYNEQFF. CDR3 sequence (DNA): TGTGCCAGCAAGGGGGGTTGGTCCTACAATGAGCAGTTCTTC. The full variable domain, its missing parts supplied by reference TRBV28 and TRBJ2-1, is DVKVTQSSRYLVKRTGEKVFLECVQDMDHENMFWYRQDPGLGLRLIYFSYDVKMKEKGDIPEGYSVSREKKERFSLILESASTNQTSMYLCASKGGWSYNEQFFGPGTRLTVL.

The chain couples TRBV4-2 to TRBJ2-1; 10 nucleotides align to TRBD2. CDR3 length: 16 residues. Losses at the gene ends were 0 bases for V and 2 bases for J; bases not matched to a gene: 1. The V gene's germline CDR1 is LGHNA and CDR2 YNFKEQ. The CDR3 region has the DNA TGTGCCAGCAGCCAAGATGGGACTAGCGCCTACAATGAGCAGTTCTTC. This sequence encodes CASSQDGTSAYNEQFF.